Listed below are T cell receptor beta chains from one sample, sequenced in a study of blood T cell repertoires in COVID-19. TCRdb's copy holds only in-frame clones and misses some; the assay was immunoSEQ multiplex PCR. The sample holds about 51,000 clones, 70% to 90% seen once. The sample taken for sequencing was peripheral blood. Every receptor here comes from a man in his 60s with acute or convalescent COVID-19. Both conserved end residues are part of each CDR3. Fields, in order: J gene, V gene, CDR3 protein.

J: TRBJ1-3; V: TRBV19; CDR3: CASNPTGSGGNTIYF
J: TRBJ2-1; V: TRBV7-3; CDR3: CASSLERGGLIEQFF
J: TRBJ1-3; V: TRBV28; CDR3: CASSLSGLSGNTIYF
J: TRBJ1-2; V: TRBV11-2; CDR3: CASSHGRNGYTF
J: TRBJ1-5; V: TRBV19; CDR3: CASSISANQPQHF
J: TRBJ2-3; V: TRBV27; CDR3: CASSFRGSTDTQYF
J: TRBJ2-3; V: TRBV25-1; CDR3: CASSEPGHLTDTQYF
J: TRBJ2-1; V: TRBV5-1; CDR3: CASSPVGGQTFF
J: TRBJ2-1; V: TRBV9; CDR3: CASSVEGTPYNEQFF
J: TRBJ1-3; V: TRBV6-5; CDR3: CASSYVTGGNTIYF
J: TRBJ1-1; V: TRBV27; CDR3: CASSPTGGATEAFF
J: TRBJ1-2; V: TRBV7-2; CDR3: CASSPFPGTGGRRGYTF
J: TRBJ2-2; V: TRBV2; CDR3: CASKEQGVNTGELFF
J: TRBJ2-7; V: TRBV10-1; CDR3: CASSGGLIYEQYF
J: TRBJ2-1; V: TRBV27; CDR3: CASSFGQSYNEQFF
J: TRBJ1-4; V: TRBV6-5; CDR3: CARRRGCEKLFF
J: TRBJ2-5; V: TRBV29-1; CDR3: CSVAGREGETQYF
J: TRBJ1-2; V: TRBV28; CDR3: CASSRGNYGYTF
J: TRBJ2-1; V: TRBV28; CDR3: CASMGPYNEQFF
J: TRBJ1-3; V: TRBV28; CDR3: CASSFSAGGNTIYF